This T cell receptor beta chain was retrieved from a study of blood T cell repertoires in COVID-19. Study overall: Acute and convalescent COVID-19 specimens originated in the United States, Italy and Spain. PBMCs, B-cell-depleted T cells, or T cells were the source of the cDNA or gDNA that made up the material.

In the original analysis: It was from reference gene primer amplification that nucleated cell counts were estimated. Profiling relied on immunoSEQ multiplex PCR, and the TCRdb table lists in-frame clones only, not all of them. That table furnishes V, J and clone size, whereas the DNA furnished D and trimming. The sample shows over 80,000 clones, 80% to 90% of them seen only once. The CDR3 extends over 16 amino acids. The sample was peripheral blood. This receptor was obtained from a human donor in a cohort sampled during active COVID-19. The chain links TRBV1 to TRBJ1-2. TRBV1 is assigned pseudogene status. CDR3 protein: CTSSQDRGERDYGYTF. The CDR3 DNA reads TGCACCAGCAGCCAAGATCGCGGGGAGAGGGACTATGGCTACACCTTC.